This T cell receptor (beta chain) was sequenced for a study of cytomegalovirus exposure and HLA in healthy donors. General study results and limits: Data from an earlier analysis indicated that most TCR beta V segments were productive either about 87% or about 30% of the time.

This clone has a handful of counts. Antigen: not known. Primers: 60 Vbeta forward and 13 Jbeta reverse. TCRdb's copy holds only in-frame clones and misses some; the assay was immunoSEQ multiplex PCR. This table has 200,000 to 250,000 clones, 82% appearing once. This TCR came from a middle-aged woman in good health and CMV-seropositive. Sequencing was carried out using PBMCs.

This chain's CDR3 is CASSPRTRGVHNSPLHF. CDR3 DNA: TGTGCCAGTAGTCCAAGGACCAGGGGTGTCCATAATTCACCCCTCCACTTT. The chain couples TRBV19 to TRBJ1-6, with TRBD1 as a possible D gene (6 bases). The CDR3 sequence is 17 residues long. Between the trimmed V and J ends, which lost 5 bases and 5 bases, there was a span of 19 bases. Germline CDR1 reads LNHDA; CDR2 reads SQIVND (reference sequence).